These 28 T cell receptor beta chains share one sample of origin, sequenced in a study of blood T cell repertoires in COVID-19. The method was immunoSEQ multiplex PCR; TCRdb's version includes in-frame clones alone and lacks a portion of them. The repertoire holds some 140,000 clones, with roughly 80% as singletons. The sequenced material came from peripheral blood. These receptors all come from a woman aged 55 to 70 with COVID-19, enrolled during active disease.

The genes are TRBV6-1 and TRBJ2-5, with D perhaps matching TRBD1 (6 bases). The CDR3 sequence is 17 residues long. V lost 4 bases, J lost 4 bases, and 22 bases lay in between. CDR1 is MNHNS and CDR2 is SASEGT in the germline V gene. Here the CDR3 DNA reads TGTGCCAGCAGTGGAATTAATAGGACAGTTTGGGGAGAGACCCAGTACTTC. Encoded protein: CASSGINRTVWGETQYF.

This chain connects TRBV3-1 (or the pseudogene TRBV3-2) to TRBJ2-5; 9 bases line up with TRBD2. The CDR3 consists of 15 residues. Losses at the gene ends were 2 bases for V and 2 bases for J; bases not matched to a gene: 3. Germline lookup yields CDR1 LGHDT and CDR2 YNNKEL (reference sequence). The CDR3 spells CASSQTLAGQETQYF. The DNA of the CDR3 is TGTGCCAGCAGCCAAACCCTAGCGGGGCAAGAGACCCAGTACTTC.

The chain employs TRBV6-5 and TRBJ1-1; no clear D gene. CDR1 is MNHEY, CDR2 SVGAGI, per germline. This CDR3 comprises 15 residues. The V end lost 6 bases, the J end lost 0 bases, and 14 bases lay between the germline ends. CDR3 amino acids: CASRSTPSMNTEAFF. The DNA for the CDR3 is TGTGCCAGCAGGTCGACACCCTCCATGAACACTGAAGCTTTCTTT.

The chain employs TRBV19 and TRBJ2-5; TRBD1 agrees at 7 bases. There are 17 residues in the CDR3. The trim removed 6 bases at V and 5 bases at J, leaving 18 bases unmatched. Germline V CDR1 and CDR2: LNHDA, SQIVND (reference sequence). The CDR3 nucleotides read TGTGCCAGTAGACCCAGATCAGGGGGTGCCAGTGGGGAGACCCAGTACTTC. Its protein product is CASRPRSGGASGETQYF.

As for this clone: A junction boundary mismatches the germline segment, possibly from a read error. This chain joins TRBV4-1 and TRBJ2-1, with TRBD1 matching 8 bases. Germline CDR1 and CDR2: MGHRA and YSYEKL. This CDR3 contains 17 residues. The DNA of the CDR3 is TGCGCCAGCAGGCAAGTCATTGACAGGGGTCCCTACAATGAGCAGTTCTTC. This codes for CASRQVIDRGPYNEQFF.

The chain has TRBV19 and TRBJ1-5; tentative D call: TRBD1 (5 bases). CDR1 LNHDA and CDR2 SQIVND come from the germline V gene (reference sequence). The CDR3 runs 12 residues. The V end lost 1 base, the J end lost 7 bases, and 5 bases lay between the germline ends. CDR3 protein: CASSIGGQPQHF. The CDR3 bases are TGTGCCAGTAGTATAGGGGGCCAGCCCCAGCATTTT.

The chain employs TRBV7-6 and TRBJ1-5; D gene ambiguous. Germline CDR1 and CDR2: SGHVS and FNYEAQ. The CDR3 is 14 amino acids. V lost 5 bases and J 3 bases, leaving 11 bases between the germline ends. This CDR3 is CASSVGPYNQPQHF. CDR3 DNA: TGTGCCAGCAGCGTAGGGCCGTACAATCAGCCCCAGCATTTT.

The J gene is TRBJ1-1, the V gene TRBV25-1, with 10 bases matching TRBD1. Germline values: CDR1 MGHDK, CDR2 SYGVNS. V lost 5 bases to trimming and J lost 6 bases; unmatched junction nucleotides: 6. This CDR3 is 14 amino acids long. CDR3 coding DNA: TGTGCCAGCAGTACGGGACAGGGGATCCCTGAAGCTTTCTTT. Amino acids: CASSTGQGIPEAFF.

The V and J genes are TRBV19 and TRBJ2-7, with a weak D call TRBD1 (6 bases). The CDR3 contains 14 residues. The V end lost 3 bases, the J end lost 7 bases, and 16 bases lay between the germline ends. Per germline, CDR1 LNHDA and CDR2 SQIVND (reference sequence). CDR3 sequence: CASSMASRDREQYF. The CDR3 DNA follows: TGTGCCAGTAGTATGGCTAGCCGCGACAGGGAGCAGTACTTC.

The V and J genes are TRBV18 and TRBJ1-4, with D unclear. The CDR3 runs 16 residues. Germline lookup yields CDR1 KGHSH and CDR2 LQKENI. The V and J ends lost 3 bases and 0 bases respectively, with 11 bases between them. Written as DNA, the CDR3 is TGTGCCAGCTCACCCAGGCGACCGACAACTAATGAAAAACTGTTTTTT. Translation: CASSPRRPTTNEKLFF.

The rearrangement links TRBV6-5 to TRBJ1-1, with D hard to call. Trimming cost V 7 bases and J 3 bases, with 15 bases left between them. The CDR3 contains 14 residues. Germline V lookup: CDR1 MNHEY, CDR2 SVGAGI. CDR3 region: CASKVDPRDTEAFF. Written as DNA, the CDR3 is TGTGCCAGCAAGGTGGACCCGAGGGACACTGAAGCTTTCTTT.

The V gene is TRBV5-1, the J gene TRBJ2-5; D is possibly TRBD2 (5 bases). V dropped 4 bases and J dropped 1 base, with 11 bases sitting between them. CDR3 length equals 14 residues. The germline CDR1 and CDR2 sequences are SGHRS and YFSETQ. The CDR3 loop is CASSLETIQETQYF. The CDR3, as DNA: TGCGCCAGCAGCCTTGAGACTATCCAAGAGACCCAGTACTTC.

This clone showed up just a few times. The genes are TRBV5-4 and TRBJ2-1; D unclear. Germline V lookup: CDR1 SGHNT, CDR2 YYREEE (reference sequence). CDR3 length: 13 amino acids. V was pared by 8 bases and J by 2 bases, with 11 bases between. The CDR3: CASNKRTYNEQFF. CDR3 sequence (DNA): TGTGCCAGTAACAAACGAACCTACAATGAGCAGTTCTTC. The whole variable domain, remainder taken from reference TRBV5-4 and TRBJ2-1, is ETGVTQSPTHLIKTRGQQVTLRCSSQSGHNTVSWYQQALGQGPQFIFQYYREEENGRGNFPPRFSGLQFPNYSSELNVNALELDDSALYLCASNKRTYNEQFFGPGTRLTVL.

The gene calls are TRBV9 and TRBJ1-1, with D perhaps TRBD1 (6 bases). The V gene lost 2 bases and the J gene lost 6 bases, with 17 bases spanning the gap. CDR1 and CDR2 from the germline V gene are SGDLS and YYNGEE. The CDR3 runs to 15 residues. In DNA, the CDR3 is TGTGCCAGCAGCGTGGCCCCAGGGGATTCCGCTGAAGCTTTCTTT. It specifies CASSVAPGDSAEAFF.

The chain is built from TRBV12-3 or TRBV12-4 and TRBJ1-4, with 8 bases fitting TRBD1. The junction had 9 bases not matched to a gene; V was cut back by 6 bases and J by 12 bases. The CDR3 sequence is 13 residues long. The CDR3 DNA reads TGTGCCAGCAGCCCGACAGGGGAGTTTCAACTGTTTTTT. The encoded protein is CASSPTGEFQLFF.

This chain connects TRBV29-1 to TRBJ1-5; TRBD1 is a possible D gene (5 bases). The CDR3 runs 13 residues. Germline V lookup: CDR1 SQVTM, CDR2 ANQGSEA. The germline V and J ends were trimmed by 3 bases and 4 bases, with 10 bases remaining between them. The CDR3 spells CSVEVGPNQPQHF. As DNA, the CDR3 is TGCAGCGTTGAGGTGGGGCCAAATCAGCCCCAGCATTTT.

V is TRBV6-1 and J is TRBJ1-3; D not certain. This CDR3 is built from 16 residues. The V gene lost 0 bases and the J gene lost 0 bases, with 9 bases spanning the gap. Germline lookup yields CDR1 MNHNS and CDR2 SASEGT. The CDR3 bases are TGTGCCAGCAGTGAAGCGGCGGTTCGCTCTGGAAACACCATATATTTT. Protein sequence: CASSEAAVRSGNTIYF.

This clone has just one count. The chain has TRBV9 and TRBJ2-7; 7 bases align to TRBD1. This CDR3 region has 13 residues. Germline V gene lookup returns CDR1 SGDLS and CDR2 YYNGEE. J lost 3 bases, V lost 3 bases, and 3 bases had no gene match. CDR3 in amino acids: CASSAGQSYEQYF. CDR3 DNA sequence: TGTGCCAGCAGCGCGGGACAGAGCTACGAGCAGTACTTC.

This chain connects TRBV12-3 or TRBV12-4 to TRBJ1-3, with unresolved D. V was shortened by 4 bases and J by 8 bases, with 12 bases between the two germline ends. This CDR3 spans 13 amino acids. The CDR3 spells CASSSTGFYTIYF. CDR3 DNA: TGTGCCAGCAGTTCTACGGGTTTCTACACCATATATTTT.

This chain joins TRBV14 and TRBJ2-5; 7 nucleotides line up with TRBD2. The CDR3 has 16 amino acids. Germline loops: CDR1 SGHDN, CDR2 FVKESK. The ends lost 3 bases at V and 3 bases at J; junction bases unmatched: 10. In DNA form, the CDR3 reads TGTGCCAGCAGCCAGCGGGAGTTTACGGGTGAAGAGACCCAGTACTTC. Translated: CASSQREFTGEETQYF.

The genes are TRBV5-4 and TRBJ1-2; D not resolved. The CDR3 totals 13 residues. Trimming left V 4 bases short and J 0 bases short, with 7 bases between. Germline CDR1 reads SGHNT; CDR2 reads YYREEE (reference sequence). The DNA of the CDR3 is TGTGCCAGCAGCCTGAGTTCTAACTATGGCTACACCTTC. This gives the protein CASSLSSNYGYTF.

The chain employs TRBV25-1 and TRBJ1-2, with 7 nucleotides matching TRBD1. The junction had 12 bases not matched to a gene; V was cut back by 3 bases and J by 8 bases. Germline values: CDR1 MGHDK, CDR2 SYGVNS. This CDR3 is built from 15 residues. The CDR3 here is CASSDRLWDRRGYTF. In nucleotides, the CDR3 is TGTGCCAGCAGTGATCGACTGTGGGACAGAAGAGGCTACACCTTC.

The V call is TRBV14, the J call TRBJ2-5, with TRBD1 identical over 8 bases. Per the germline V gene, CDR1 is SGHDN and CDR2 is FVKESK. CDR3 length: 13 residues. V gave up 4 bases and J gave up 5 bases; unmatched junction bases: 3. CDR3 bases: TGTGCCAGCAGCCTGGACAGGGCTGAGACCCAGTACTTC. This codes for CASSLDRAETQYF.

CDR3 loop: CASSPAGGRGYGYTF. CDR3 bases: TGTGCCAGCAGCCCCGCCGGGGGGCGAGGCTATGGCTACACCTTC. The rearrangement joins TRBV7-3 to TRBJ1-2; possibly TRBD1 for D (6 bases). Germline-derived CDR1 and CDR2 are SGHTA and FQGTGA. The CDR3 runs to 15 residues. The ends were cut back, 5 bases at V and 4 bases at J, with 17 bases in the middle.

The chain is built from TRBV25-1 and TRBJ1-5, with D possibly TRBD1 on 6 matching bases. This CDR3 region has 14 residues. Germline V gene sequence: CDR1 MGHDK, CDR2 SYGVNS. The V end was cut by 6 bases, the J end by 4 bases, with 13 bases between. The CDR3, as DNA: TGTGCCAGCAGGGAGACAGGATATAATCAGCCCCAGCATTTT. Translating gives CASRETGYNQPQHF.

The chain has TRBV4-1 and TRBJ1-1, with 7 nucleotides matching TRBD1. The germline V gene has CDR1 MGHRA and CDR2 YSYEKL. V lost 5 bases and J lost 0; bases outside the gene matches: 6. This CDR3 is built from 15 residues. CDR3 bases: TGCGCCAGCAGCGACACAGGGGCTCTGAACACTGAAGCTTTCTTT. Its protein product is CASSDTGALNTEAFF.

This clone was observed a handful of times. The J gene is TRBJ2-1, the V gene TRBV7-3, with TRBD2 matching over 10 bases. There are 15 residues in the CDR3. V shed 5 bases, J shed 4 bases, and the junction held 5 bases outside the gene matches. Germline CDR1 SGHTA, CDR2 FQGTGA. The CDR3 sequence is CASSTTSGVYNEQFF. Here the CDR3 DNA reads TGTGCCAGCAGCACCACTAGCGGGGTATACAATGAGCAGTTCTTC.

The gene calls are TRBV12-3 or TRBV12-4 and TRBJ1-1; D is unclear. The V gene lost 7 bases and the J gene lost 7 bases, with 16 bases spanning the gap. This CDR3 spans 13 amino acids. The CDR3 region is CASTLRGPIEAFF. CDR3 DNA sequence: TGTGCCAGCACCCTACGGGGTCCTATTGAAGCTTTCTTT.